This T cell receptor beta chain was sequenced for a study of tumor-infiltrating lymphocytes in primary liver carcinoma. Across the study: Tumors, staged T1-T3 N0M0, spanned roughly 4 to 11 cm.

This clonotype was counted at least ten times. Its antigen remains unknown. Study findings and constraints: Overlap in tumor-adjacent and tumor-blood pairs fell below that of tumor region pairs. Tumors had a top-250-clone fraction that was significantly higher than blood (p = 0.039).

A primer matching the constant region was used to make TCR beta cDNA from 500 to 650 ng of total RNA. TCR beta libraries came from three nested multiplex PCR rounds using slightly modified ARM-PCR. TCRdb re-derived calls from the multiplex PCR reads in MiXCR, one entry per CDR3 protein. In the table there are around 330,000 distinct CDR3 sequences, nearly 60% of which are singletons. Unsorted whole blood served as the source of blood RNA, and germline DNA was extracted as well. Patients had chronic HBV infection and were treatment-naive. This clonotype was sampled from a woman aged 25 to 39 with primary liver carcinoma and hepatitis B virus infection. The sequencing input was peripheral blood.

The CDR3 is CSVTKSGLYEQFF. Here the CDR3 DNA reads TGCAGCGTTACCAAGTCGGGATTATATGAGCAGTTCTTC. V is TRBV29-1 and J is TRBJ2-1, with D possibly being TRBD2 (5 bases). V was pared by 5 bases and J by 8 bases, with 16 bases between. CDR1 and CDR2 from the germline V gene are SQVTM and ANQGSEA. The CDR3 runs 13 residues.